This entry concerns a single TCR beta chain. Its cognate antigen has yet to be identified. This entry comes from a study of cytomegalovirus exposure and HLA in healthy donors (dated by TCRdb to the late 2010s). General notes on the study: An earlier analysis of 550 to 700 of the donors reported roughly 270 Gb of sequence data and 117 million unique TCR beta sequences from 150 million to 200 million T cells. The study profiled the T cell repertoires of hundreds of subjects by immunosequencing and related them to cytomegalovirus serostatus. Donor age, sex, ethnicity and CMV serostatus were compiled together with the repertoire data. The number of typed donors differed by locus: about 629-640 for A, B, C, DRB1 and DQB1; about 520 for DQA1; 606 for DPA1; and about 450 for DPB1. The study was designed to test whether signatures of past pathogen exposure could be identified by cataloging public T cell receptors. An early release that covered about 600 HLA-typed donors contained approximately 300 gigabases of sequencing data and tens of millions of unique TCR sequences. A later genetic analysis took genome-wide SNP genotypes for about 55% of the 666 donors and used that subset as a discovery cohort. To decide whether each TCR beta V gene segment behaved as functional or pseudogenic, an earlier analysis of approximately 620 of the donors relied on high-throughput TCR beta sequencing. Several DR-DQ haplotypes were treated as single units for association and clustering because of strong linkage in the cohort. Class I and class II HLA loci were covered by the typing at four-digit resolution. In a later analysis, previously published TCR beta repertoires from 550 to 750 donors were re-analyzed and high-resolution HLA genotyping was added so that TCR occurrence patterns could be studied. Among roughly 370 genotyped donors of the cohort, an average of about 240,000 unique TCR beta nucleotide sequences were sequenced per donor, approximately 20% of them non-productive. Rather than drawing on any new phenotypic data, the later analysis identified candidate immune exposures from TCR beta sequences and the way those sequences occurred across donors. To predict cytomegalovirus infection status, the study brought together high-throughput TCR immunosequencing, statistical association of individual TCRs with disease status, and machine learning. All discovery cohort repertoires had been generated using a single sequencing platform. Of the 300 to 450 genotyped donors, approximately 83% fell in the genetic ancestry cluster associated with self-reported Caucasian donors. In addition to the first cohort of approximately 650 subjects, a separate validation cohort of 120 different subjects was used. Study-wide conclusions, independent of this receptor: Over 15 rarely observed V segments, including chromosome 9 orphons, were excluded from the earlier analysis of almost 600 of the donors because counts were too low. A later analysis found that most CMV-associated TCR beta chains appeared HLA-restricted, with HLA associations seemingly driven largely by CMV exposure. A later analysis associated about 17,000 TCR beta sequences with specific HLA alleles at a false discovery rate of 0.05. Because the 87-base-pair reads could not distinguish some IMGT-functional V segments, including TRBV6-2 and TRBV6-3, those segments were excluded. Three of the identified cytomegalovirus-associated TCR beta chains were confirmed in vitro to be specific for cytomegalovirus antigens. The cohort was sequenced for TCR beta chains only, and without alpha or paired-chain data the features that could be detected were limited. Compared with the approximately 600-donor mean, donors in an Asian-associated ancestry cluster had fewer N-insertions in productive TCRs, according to a later genetic analysis. Strong co-occurrence of HLA alleles, especially DR and DQ, made assigning TCR associations to individual alleles difficult. Immune exposure information for the cohort was limited to CMV serostatus. In an earlier analysis of 587 of the donors, most TCR beta V segments appeared in productive rearrangements about 87% or about 30% of the time, broadly matching IMGT annotations. In a later analysis, several top co-occurrence clusters were reported to appear linked to parvovirus B19, influenza, CMV and Epstein-Barr virus. The study gave a list of under 200 TCR beta chains associated with cytomegalovirus. The presence/absence analyses assumed that sequencing depth was roughly uniform across donors, and that assumption may not be true. A later analysis found that TCR association rates varied across HLA loci, with DRB1 alleles showing the most associated TCRs and HLA-C alleles the fewest. In a later analysis, HLA-associated TCR beta chains showed more clonal expansion and lower generation probabilities than non-associated chains that were equally common. Because some donors lacked HLA typing at each locus, the association tests relied only on the typed subset. A cluster of highly shared sequence variants was judged likely to be a technical artifact of the sequencing pipeline. A further reported finding was that TCR beta sequences accurately predicted the HLA-A and HLA-B alleles for most subjects in the first cohort. V-gene and J-gene trimming of TCR beta chains was associated with a missense DCLRE1C variant in a later genetic analysis, and the association was replicated in an independent cohort. Correlated functional status among segregating V segments might reflect linkage disequilibrium, but an unknown experimental factor could not be ruled out. Across donors, most TCR sequences were observed very rarely, whereas some public TCRs were present in many individuals. The classifier was reported to diagnose cytomegalovirus status with high specificity and sensitivity in both the original and validation cohorts. The authors suggested that the approach could potentially be extended to other disease states and immunological phenotypes.

From the cysteine through the phenylalanine, the CDR3 covers 15 amino acids. Here the CDR3 DNA is all that survives: 45 bases in frame from base 1. CDR1 SGHTA and CDR2 FQGTGA were looked up in the germline V gene. V is shortened by 2 bases, J by 0 bases, and the region joining them spans 10 bases. In total, just over 650 healthy bone marrow donors made up the cohort. At the time of sampling, all cohort members were nominally healthy, though unrecorded immune exposures were likely present. The donor tested CMV seronegative, placing the donor among the 350 to 400 seronegative members of the cohort. Each donor provided a peripheral blood sample, and peripheral blood mononuclear cells were used for TCR beta sequencing. The Qiagen DNeasy Blood Extraction Kit was used to extract genomic DNA from the blood cell samples. Receptors were amplified or captured by the immunoSEQ multiplex PCR assay. For the multiplex PCR, a mixture combining 60 forward primers for TCR Vbeta segments and 13 reverse primers for TCR Jbeta segments was used. The CDR3 region of rearranged TCR beta genes was amplified from genomic DNA by a multiplex PCR assay. Amplified TCR beta libraries were sequenced as 87-base-pair reads on the Illumina HiSeq System. Concerning the study's data processing: In a later analysis, some 80 million unique TCR beta chains were counted across the roughly 700 repertoires, and roughly 11 million of these chains were shared by at least two donors. Raw reads were error-corrected and collapsed into unique sequences by a nearest-neighbor algorithm in which closely related sequences were merged to remove PCR and sequencing errors. To assign V, D and J gene segments, CDR3 sequences were aligned to IMGT reference sequences. Each retained sequence needed at least a six-nucleotide match to both a V gene segment and a J gene segment. A rearrangement was called productive if the CDR3 had no stop codons and remained in frame with V and J, and every other rearrangement was called non-productive. CDR3 was defined according to IMGT convention as the region running from the second conserved V-encoded cysteine to the conserved J-encoded phenylalanine. The earlier analysis of roughly 590 of the donors excluded sequences that lacked an unambiguous match to a single V gene segment. An earlier analysis of 550 to 650 of the donors classified V segments as functional when productive rearrangements were above 56.7% and as segregating when the standard deviation between donors was above 5%. A statistical classification framework was built for diagnosing cytomegalovirus status from the catalog of TCR beta chain sequences. V and J gene assignment, in a later analysis, came from comparing TCR nucleotide sequences with IMGT/GENE-DB human TR gene sequences. A later analysis assigned CDR3 sequences and most-parsimonious VDJ recombination scenarios with the TCRdist pipeline. In a later analysis, every TCR beta chain was defined by the combination of its CDR3 amino acid sequence and its V-gene family, and reads without a unique V-gene family were dropped. To address suspected cross-contamination and a sequencing artifact, a later analysis removed roughly 640 highly shared, low-generation-probability nucleotide sequences. For each public chain, a later analysis derived a clonal expansion index from normalized ranks of inferred template counts within each repertoire. In a later analysis, generation probabilities were computed with a VDJ recombination model fitted to out-of-frame rearrangements, and the resulting probabilities were checked against IGoR. In a later analysis, TCR-TCR, TCR-HLA and TCR-CMV co-occurrence was scored with hypergeometric tests, and a repertoire-size bias correction was applied to TCR pairs. In a later analysis, false discovery rates were estimated by permuting HLA or CMV assignments 20 times. In a later analysis, co-occurring TCRs were grouped with DBSCAN, and TCRdist sequence similarity was added when clustering was performed within HLA-allele-positive subsets. Repertoires with fewer than 30,000 or more than 120,000 public chains were left out of co-occurrence clustering, as were several repertoires with anomalous nucleotide sharing. In its TCRdb copy, this immuneACCESS table keeps in-frame sequences only and misses some clones. Where compared with another copy, unresolved V genes explain less than half of these, and the others have no known cause. V, J and clone size derive from that table, while D and trimming were established from the DNA sequence. This specimen's table enumerates 130,000 or so clones. Jointly, the top ten make up about 2.2% of the sample.

The sequence was obtained from a young woman in good health and CMV-seronegative. This chain is built from TRBV7-3 and TRBJ1-1; the D gene assignment is ambiguous. Sequenced: PBMCs. The DNA sequence reads TGTGCCAGCAGCTTAGGTCCGGGAATGAACACTGAAGCTTTCTTT. Translated, it gives CASSLGPGMNTEAFF. With the portions outside the CDR3 filled from the reference TRBV7-3 and TRBJ1-1 genes, the complete variable region becomes GAGVSQTPSNKVTEKGKYVELRCDPISGHTALYWYRQSLGQGPEFLIYFQGTGAADDSGLPNDRFFAVRPEGSVSTLKIQRTERGDSAVYLCASSLGPGMNTEAFFGQGTRLTVV.